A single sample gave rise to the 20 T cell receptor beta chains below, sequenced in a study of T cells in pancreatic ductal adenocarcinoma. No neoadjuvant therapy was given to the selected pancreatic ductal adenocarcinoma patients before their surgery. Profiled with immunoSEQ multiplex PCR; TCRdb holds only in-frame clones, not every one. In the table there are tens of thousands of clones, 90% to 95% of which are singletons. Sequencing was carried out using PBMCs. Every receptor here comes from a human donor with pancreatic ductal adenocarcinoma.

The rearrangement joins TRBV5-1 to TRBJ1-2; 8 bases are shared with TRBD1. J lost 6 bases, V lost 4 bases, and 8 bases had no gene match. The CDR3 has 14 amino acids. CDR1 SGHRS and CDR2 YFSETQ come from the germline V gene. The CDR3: CASSRLGQEDGYTF. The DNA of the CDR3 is TGCGCCAGCAGCAGGCTGGGACAGGAAGATGGCTACACCTTC. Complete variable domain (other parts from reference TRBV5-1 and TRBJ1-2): KAGVTQTPRYLIKTRGQQVTLSCSPISGHRSVSWYQQTPGQGLQFLFEYFSETQRNKGNFPGRFSGRQFSNSRSEMNVSTLELGDSALYLCASSRLGQEDGYTFGSGTRLTVV.

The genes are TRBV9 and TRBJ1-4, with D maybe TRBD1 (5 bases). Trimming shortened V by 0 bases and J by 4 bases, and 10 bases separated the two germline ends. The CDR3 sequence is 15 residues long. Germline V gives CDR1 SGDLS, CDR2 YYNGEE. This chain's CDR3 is CASSVGGGDNEKLFF. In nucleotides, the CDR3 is TGTGCCAGCAGCGTAGGGGGAGGGGATAATGAAAAACTGTTTTTT.

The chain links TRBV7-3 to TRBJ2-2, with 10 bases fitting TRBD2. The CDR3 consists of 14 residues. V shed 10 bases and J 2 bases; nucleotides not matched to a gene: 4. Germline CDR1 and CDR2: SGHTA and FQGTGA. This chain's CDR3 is CATRLAGNTGELFF. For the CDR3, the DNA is TGTGCCACTCGACTAGCGGGCAACACCGGGGAGCTGTTTTTT.

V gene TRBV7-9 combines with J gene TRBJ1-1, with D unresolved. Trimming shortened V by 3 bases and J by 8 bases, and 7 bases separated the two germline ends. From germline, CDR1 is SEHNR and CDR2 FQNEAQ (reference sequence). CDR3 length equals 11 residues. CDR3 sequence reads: CASSLKMEAFF. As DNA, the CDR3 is TGTGCCAGCAGCTTGAAAATGGAAGCTTTCTTT.

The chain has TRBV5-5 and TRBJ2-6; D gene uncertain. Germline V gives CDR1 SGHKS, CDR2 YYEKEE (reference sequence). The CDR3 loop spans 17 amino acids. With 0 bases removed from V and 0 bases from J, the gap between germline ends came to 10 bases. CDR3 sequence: CASSLEPLISGANVLTF. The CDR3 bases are TGTGCCAGCAGCTTGGAACCCCTAATCTCTGGGGCCAACGTCCTGACTTTC. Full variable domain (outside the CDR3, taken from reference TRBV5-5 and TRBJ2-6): DAGVTQSPTHLIKTRGQQVTLRCSPISGHKSVSWYQQVLGQGPQFIFQYYEKEERGRGNFPDRFSARQFPNYSSELNVNALLLGDSALYLCASSLEPLISGANVLTFGAGSRLTVL.

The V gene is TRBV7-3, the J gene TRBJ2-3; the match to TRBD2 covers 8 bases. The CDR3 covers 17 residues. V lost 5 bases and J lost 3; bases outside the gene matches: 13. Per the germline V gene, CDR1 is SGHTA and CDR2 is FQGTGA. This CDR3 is CASSRSNPGLGTDTQYF. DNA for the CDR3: TGTGCCAGCAGCCGCTCTAACCCGGGACTAGGGACAGATACGCAGTATTTT. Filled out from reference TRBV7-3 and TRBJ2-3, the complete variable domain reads GAGVSQTPSNKVTEKGKYVELRCDPISGHTALYWYRQSLGQGPEFLIYFQGTGAADDSGLPNDRFFAVRPEGSVSTLKIQRTERGDSAVYLCASSRSNPGLGTDTQYFGPGTRLTVL.

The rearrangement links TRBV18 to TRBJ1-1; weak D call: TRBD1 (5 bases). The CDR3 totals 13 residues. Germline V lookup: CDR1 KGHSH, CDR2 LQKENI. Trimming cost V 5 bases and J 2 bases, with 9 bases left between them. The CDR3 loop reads CASSTQGNTEAFF. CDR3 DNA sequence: TGTGCCAGCTCAACGCAGGGAAACACTGAAGCTTTCTTT.

This chain's CDR3 is CASSPTGANVLTF. CDR3 nucleotide sequence: TGTGCCAGTAGCCCGACTGGGGCCAACGTCCTGACTTTC. This chain links TRBV19 with TRBJ2-6; D is uncertain. The CDR3 length is 13 residues. V lost 6 bases and J lost 2, with 5 bases in between. Per germline, CDR1 LNHDA and CDR2 SQIVND (reference sequence).

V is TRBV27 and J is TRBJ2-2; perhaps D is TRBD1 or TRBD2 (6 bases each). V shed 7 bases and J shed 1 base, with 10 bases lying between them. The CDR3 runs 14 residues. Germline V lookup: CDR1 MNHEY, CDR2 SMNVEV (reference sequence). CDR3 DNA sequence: TGTGCCAGCAAAGGGGGAGGGAACACCGGGGAGCTGTTTTTT. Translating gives CASKGGGNTGELFF.

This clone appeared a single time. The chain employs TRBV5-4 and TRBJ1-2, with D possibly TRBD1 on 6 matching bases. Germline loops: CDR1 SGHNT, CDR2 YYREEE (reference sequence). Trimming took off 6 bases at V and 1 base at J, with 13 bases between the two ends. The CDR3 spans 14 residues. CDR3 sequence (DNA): TGTGCCAGCACCCGTGGGGGCGGTAACTATGGCTACACCTTC. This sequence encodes CASTRGGGNYGYTF.

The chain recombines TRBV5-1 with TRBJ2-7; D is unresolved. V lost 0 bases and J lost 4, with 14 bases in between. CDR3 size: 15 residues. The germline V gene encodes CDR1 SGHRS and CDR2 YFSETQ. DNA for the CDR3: TGCGCCAGCAGCTTGGCACCGGAACCTACGTACGAGCAGTACTTC. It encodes CASSLAPEPTYEQYF.

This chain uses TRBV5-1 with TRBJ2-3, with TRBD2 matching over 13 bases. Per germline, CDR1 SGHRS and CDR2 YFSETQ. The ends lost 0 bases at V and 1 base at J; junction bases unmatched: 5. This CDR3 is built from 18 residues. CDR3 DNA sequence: TGCGCCAGCAGCTTGGGGACTAGCGGGAGAGTTGGCACAGATACGCAGTATTTT. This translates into CASSLGTSGRVGTDTQYF.

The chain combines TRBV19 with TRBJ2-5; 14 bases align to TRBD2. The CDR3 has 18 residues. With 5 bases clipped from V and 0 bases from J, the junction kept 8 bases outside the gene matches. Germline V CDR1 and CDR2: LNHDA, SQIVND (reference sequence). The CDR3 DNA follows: TGTGCCAGTAGTGCGGGACTAGCGGGAGCCGAGTACCAAGAGACCCAGTACTTC. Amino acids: CASSAGLAGAEYQETQYF.

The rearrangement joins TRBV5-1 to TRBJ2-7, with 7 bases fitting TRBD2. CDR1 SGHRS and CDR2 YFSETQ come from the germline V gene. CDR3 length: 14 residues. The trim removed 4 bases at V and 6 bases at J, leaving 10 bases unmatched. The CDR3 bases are TGCGCCAGCAGCCCGGCGGGAGATGGGGTCGAGCAGTACTTC. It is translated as CASSPAGDGVEQYF.

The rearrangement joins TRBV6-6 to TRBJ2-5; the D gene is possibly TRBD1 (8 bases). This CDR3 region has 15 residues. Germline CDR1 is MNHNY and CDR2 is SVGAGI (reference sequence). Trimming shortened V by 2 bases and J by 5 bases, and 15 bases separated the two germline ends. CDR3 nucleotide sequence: TGTGCCAGCAGTTACGGTGGACAGGGAGGGGAGACCCAGTACTTC. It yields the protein CASSYGGQGGETQYF.

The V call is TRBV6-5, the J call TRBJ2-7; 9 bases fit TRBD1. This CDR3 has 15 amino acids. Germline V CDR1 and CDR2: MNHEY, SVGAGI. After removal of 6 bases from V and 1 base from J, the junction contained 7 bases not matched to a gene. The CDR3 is CASRDTGGLSYEQYF. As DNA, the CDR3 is TGTGCCAGCAGGGATACAGGGGGCTTATCCTACGAGCAGTACTTC.

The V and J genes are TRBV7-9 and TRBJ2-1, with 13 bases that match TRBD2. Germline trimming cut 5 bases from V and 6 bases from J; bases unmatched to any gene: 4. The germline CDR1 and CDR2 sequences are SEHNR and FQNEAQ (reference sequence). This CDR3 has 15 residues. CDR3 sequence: CASSPGLAGLNEQFF. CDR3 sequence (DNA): TGTGCCAGCAGCCCGGGACTAGCGGGACTCAATGAGCAGTTCTTC.

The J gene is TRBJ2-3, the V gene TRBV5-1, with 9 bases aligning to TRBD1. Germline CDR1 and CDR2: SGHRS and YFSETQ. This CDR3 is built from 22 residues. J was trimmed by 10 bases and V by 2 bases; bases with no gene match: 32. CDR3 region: CASSLPRDRETSTDITQGAQYF. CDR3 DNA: TGCGCCAGCAGCTTACCCCGGGACAGGGAGACTAGCACAGATATAACCCAGGGGGCGCAGTATTTT.

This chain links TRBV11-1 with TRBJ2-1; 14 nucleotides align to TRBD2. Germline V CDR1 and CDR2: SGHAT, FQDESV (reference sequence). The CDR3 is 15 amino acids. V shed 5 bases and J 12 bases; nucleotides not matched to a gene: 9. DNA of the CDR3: TGTGCCAGCAGCCCCGGGACTAGCGGGAGAATGGTGCAGTTCTTC. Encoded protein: CASSPGTSGRMVQFF.

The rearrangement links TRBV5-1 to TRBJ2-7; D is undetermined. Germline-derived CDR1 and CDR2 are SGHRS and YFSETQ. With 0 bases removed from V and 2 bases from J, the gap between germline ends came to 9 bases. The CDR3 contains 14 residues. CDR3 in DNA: TGCGCCAGCAGCTTGGAAAGGGCGACCTACGAGCAGTACTTC. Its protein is CASSLERATYEQYF.